A selection of T cell receptor beta chains follows, all from one sample in a study of Ad26.COV2.S vaccination and SARS-CoV-2 variants. The method was immunoSEQ multiplex PCR; TCRdb's version includes in-frame clones alone and lacks a portion of them. Here the sample spans more than 250,000 clones, around 87% being singletons. The sample was peripheral blood, taken in a trial of Ad26.COV2.S vaccine versus placebo. The receptors stem from a person between 18 and 59 years old who received the Ad26.COV2.S COVID-19 vaccine or a placebo. Each CDR3 is given with its conserved first and last residue. D genes are given only for firm matches. Rows give clone size only sometimes, using once, few, many, or a class for an expanded clone.

TRBV2,NA,TRBJ2-7,TRBD2,CASSGEGAYEQYF
TRBV18,NA,TRBJ2-7,TRBD2,CASSPKDGLAEQYF
TRBV11-2,NA,TRBJ2-2,NA,CASSPPWRAGELFF
TRBV7-9,NA,TRBJ1-6,TRBD1,CASSGTGDSPLHF
TRBV30,few,TRBJ2-5,TRBD2,CAWSVPGLAGKETQYF
TRBV18,NA,TRBJ2-7,NA,CASSPPEGSHEQYF
TRBV4-3,NA,TRBJ1-1,TRBD1,CASSQPLMGQGNTEAFF
TRBV4-2,once,TRBJ1-5,TRBD1,CASSQDPTGHQPQHF
TRBV5-1,once,TRBJ2-7,TRBD2,CASSVRLAGVQAQYF
TRBV2,once,TRBJ2-7,NA,CASSSRGTSEQYF
TRBV7-3,NA,TRBJ2-1,NA,CASSSAVGGWDEQFF
TRBV19,NA,TRBJ2-2,TRBD2,CASSIEGTSGRALPGELFF
TRBV5-1,NA,TRBJ2-3,NA,CASSLVGPGTDTQYF
TRBV30,NA,TRBJ2-5,TRBD2,CAWRAGGPKETQYF
TRBV12-3/TRBV12-4,NA,TRBJ2-3,NA,CASSFASDTQYF
TRBV20-1,few,TRBJ2-7,NA,CSASRKQRSYEQYF
TRBV2,NA,TRBJ1-2,NA,CASSVMGQGGYGYTF
TRBV6-1,NA,TRBJ2-5,TRBD2,CASSDFTSGTSAQETQYF
TRBV4-1,NA,TRBJ2-1,TRBD2,CASSPTSGQGMIEFF
TRBV6-5,NA,TRBJ1-2,NA,CASRSWRTTDGYTF
TRBV4-2,NA,TRBJ1-1,TRBD1,CASSQSGGQGNTEAFF
TRBV4-2,NA,TRBJ2-3,TRBD2,CASTAAGARTDTQYF
TRBV10-3,NA,TRBJ2-5,TRBD2,CAISEMGTSGSRGETQYF